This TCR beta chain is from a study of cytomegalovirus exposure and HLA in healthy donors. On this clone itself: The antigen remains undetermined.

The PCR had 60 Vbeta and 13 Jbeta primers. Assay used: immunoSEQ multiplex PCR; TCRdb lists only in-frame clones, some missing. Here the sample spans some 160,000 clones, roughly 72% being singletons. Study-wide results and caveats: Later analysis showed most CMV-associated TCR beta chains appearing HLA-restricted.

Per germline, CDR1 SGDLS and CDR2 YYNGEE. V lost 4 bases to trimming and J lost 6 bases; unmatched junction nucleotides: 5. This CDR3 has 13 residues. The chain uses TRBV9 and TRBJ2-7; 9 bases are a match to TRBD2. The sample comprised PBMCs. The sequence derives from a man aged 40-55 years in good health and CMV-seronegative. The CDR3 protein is CASSPSREGEQYF. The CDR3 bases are TGTGCCAGCAGCCCCTCGCGGGAGGGCGAGCAGTACTTC.